This T cell receptor (beta chain) was identified in a study of OX40 agonist ivuxolimab in advanced cancers. Study-level background: Ivuxolimab, which targeted the costimulatory receptor OX40 (CD134), was an agonistic, fully human IgG2 monoclonal antibody. Intravenous ivuxolimab was administered to patients every 2 weeks at six dose levels: 0.01, 0.1, 0.3, 1.5, 3 and 10 mg/kg. The dose-escalation cohort was approximately 83% male with a mean age of about 60 years, ranging from roughly 20 to 80. Of the roughly 51 patients in dose escalation, 19 had hepatocellular carcinoma, some 15 had melanoma, 9 had renal cell carcinoma and 9 had head and neck cancer. The paper reports the monotherapy dose-escalation portion (N of about 47 patients) of the phase I ivuxolimab trial. Prior anti-PD-1, anti-PD-L1 or anti-CTLA-4 therapy was permitted, and approximately 42% of dose-escalation patients had received checkpoint inhibitors. Partial responses were achieved by three dose-escalation patients, of whom one had hepatocellular carcinoma and two had cutaneous melanoma. Peripheral TCRbeta sequencing aimed to test whether ivuxolimab altered TCR sequence diversity and caused clonal T-cell expansion.

This clone has more than one count but fewer than ten. Its antigen target is currently unknown. No per-base quality is available; no much larger clone lies one base away. The CDR3 covers 14 residues, taking in both the cysteine and the phenylalanine. Only the CDR3 portion is preserved as DNA: 42 bases, with reading frame beginning at the first base. The junction carries 15 bases between V and J, which are trimmed by 3 bases and 6 bases respectively. The germline V gene (reference sequence) supplies CDR1 SGHKS and CDR2 YYEKEE. Study-level results and caveats: The antigen specificity of the peripheral T cells that underwent clonal expansion was not determined. In the 0.1-3.0 mg/kg groups, partial responders were among the patients with the lowest normalized peripheral clonal expansion, particularly in CD8+ T cells. At doses from 0.1 to 3.0 mg/kg, clonal expansion was seen in both CD4+ and CD8+ blood T cells between baseline and week 6. Low levels of normalized T-cell clonal expansion were also shown by some nonresponding patients. After ivuxolimab, CD8+ T cells had more expanded clones than CD4+ T cells on average.

Genomic DNA was isolated from the sorted cells so that the TCRbeta CDR3 region could be sequenced. The immunoSEQ Assay was used for sequencing of TCRbeta CDR3 regions. Held by TCRdb, this immuneACCESS table contains in-frame sequences only and omits some clones. Under half of the omission traces to an unresolved V gene where checked; the cause of the rest is unknown. The sample records 85,000 to 90,000 clones, approximately 85% of which are singletons. Approximately 0.22% of the sample belongs to the ten largest clones. The trial excluded patients who had a history of autoimmune disease or who were on systemic immunosuppression. In every dose cohort, peripheral blood was drawn for TCR sequencing at baseline, cycle 4 day 1, and cycle 7 day 1. Samples were obtained from an open-label, multicenter, first-in-human phase I dose-escalation trial of ivuxolimab. Adults with locally advanced or metastatic head and neck squamous cell, hepatocellular, melanoma or renal cell carcinoma were enrolled in the trial. Before TCR sequencing, CD4+ T cells and CD8+ T cells were sorted from peripheral blood as separate populations.

The chain is assembled from TRBV5-5 and TRBJ1-1; TRBD1 is possibly the D segment (6 matching bases). The TCR was taken from an adult with an advanced solid tumor such as melanoma, head and neck, liver or kidney cancer. The sample here was CD4+ or CD8+ T cells sorted from blood, taken in a trial of the OX40 agonist ivuxolimab. The bases read TGTGCCAGCAGCTCGAAAGGGGGATTCGCTGAAGCTTTCTTT. Its amino acids are CASSSKGGFAEAFF.